The rows below give T cell receptor beta chains drawn from one sample of a study of OX40 agonist ivuxolimab in advanced cancers. Sequencing was performed with immunoSEQ multiplex PCR; in TCRdb, only in-frame clones are kept and a portion is missing. The sample carries some 48,000 clones, about three quarters recorded once. The sample here was CD4+ or CD8+ T cells sorted from blood, taken in a trial of the OX40 agonist ivuxolimab. These TCRs come from an adult with an advanced solid tumor such as melanoma, head and neck, liver or kidney cancer. CDR3s include the opening cysteine and the closing phenylalanine or tryptophan. A D gene is named only where the DNA matches it firmly. The listing skips clone size in some rows; elsewhere it reads once, few, many or a size class.

TRBD1,.,TRBV5-8,TRBJ1-1,TGTGCCAGCAGCTTCGCTGCGACAGGGGGATACACTGAAGCTTTCTTT,CASSFAATGGYTEAFF
.,.,TRBV10-3,TRBJ2-2,TGTGCCATCAGTGAGGAGCGGCCGAACACCGGGGAGCTGTTTTTT,CAISEERPNTGELFF
.,.,TRBV18,TRBJ1-3,TGTGCCAGCTCACCGCAGGGAGCTGGAAACACCATATATTTT,CASSPQGAGNTIYF
TRBD2,once,TRBV2,TRBJ2-3,TGTGCCAGCGGGTTTGGACCCCCAGGGACTAGCGGGAGGGCCGGGACAGATACGCAGTATTTT,CASGFGPPGTSGRAGTDTQYF
TRBD1,.,TRBV2,TRBJ1-4,TGTGCCAGCAGTGCTAACAGGGGTGAAGAAAAACTGTTTTTT,CASSANRGEEKLFF
.,.,TRBV13,TRBJ1-2,TGTGCCAGCAGCTCCCAGCGACGGTTAGACCCCGTTGGGTATGGCTACACCTTC,CASSSQRRLDPVGYGYTF
.,.,TRBV14,TRBJ1-2,TGTGCCAGCAGCCACCCCTCGAACTATGGCTACACCTTC,CASSHPSNYGYTF
TRBD2,.,TRBV7-2,TRBJ2-3,TGTGCCAGCGGACTTGGCGGGGGAGGGCCAGATACGCAGTATTTT,CASGLGGGGPDTQYF
.,.,TRBV10-3,TRBJ2-1,TGTGCCATCAGTGGGAAAGGGCTAAATGAGCAGTTCTTC,CAISGKGLNEQFF
.,.,TRBV7-2,TRBJ1-5,TGTGCCAGCAGCTTAACAGGAGCCTATCAGCCCCAGCATTTT,CASSLTGAYQPQHF
TRBD1,.,TRBV7-8,TRBJ2-1,TGTGCCAGCAGCGTCGACAGGGGTCGCGATGAGCAGTTCTTC,CASSVDRGRDEQFF
.,.,TRBV6-5,TRBJ1-2,TGTGCCAGCAGCCCTCAGGGAGGGATCTATGGCTACACCTTC,CASSPQGGIYGYTF
TRBD2,once,TRBV7-8,TRBJ2-7,TGTGCCAGCAGCTTATTCCGGACTAGCAGCTCCTACGAGCAGTACTTC,CASSLFRTSSSYEQYF
.,.,TRBV7-9,TRBJ2-7,TGTGCCAGCAGCTTACCTATCAGGGGAAACGAGCAGTACTTC,CASSLPIRGNEQYF
TRBD2,.,TRBV5-1,TRBJ2-1,TGCGCCAGCAGCTTGTTAGCGGGAGACGGTTACAATGAGCAGTTCTTC,CASSLLAGDGYNEQFF
.,.,TRBV6-1,TRBJ2-1,TGTGCCAGCAGTGGGGTTTTAGCCTACAATGAGCAGTTCTTC,CASSGVLAYNEQFF
.,once,TRBV30,TRBJ2-5,TGTGCCTGGAGGGGCGGGGGCCCCCAAGAGACCCAGTACTTC,CAWRGGGPQETQYF
.,.,TRBV5-4,TRBJ1-3,TGTGCCAGCAGCTTGTTCTCCAGGCAAGGAAACACCATATATTTT,CASSLFSRQGNTIYF
.,.,TRBV19,TRBJ2-7,TGTGCCAGTAGTTGGGCAGGGACCTACGAGCAGTACTTC,CASSWAGTYEQYF
.,.,TRBV4-3,TRBJ2-7,TGCGCCAGCAGCCAAGATCTAAGGGGAAGGGGCTACGAGCAGTACTTC,CASSQDLRGRGYEQYF
.,once,TRBV18,TRBJ2-1,TGTGCCAGCTCACCACCCCGGGCGAACAATGAGCAGTTCTTC,CASSPPRANNEQFF
.,.,TRBV25-1,TRBJ1-1,TGTGCCAGCAGTGAACACAAGAACACTGAAGCTTTCTTT,CASSEHKNTEAFF
TRBD1,.,TRBV2,TRBJ2-1,TGTGCCAGCAAACGACAGGGAAGCTCCAATGAGCAGTTCTTC,CASKRQGSSNEQFF
TRBD1,.,TRBV4-3,TRBJ2-7,TGCGCCAGCAGCGTGACCGGGACAGGGTCCTACGAGCAGTACTTC,CASSVTGTGSYEQYF
TRBD2,.,TRBV13,TRBJ2-3,TGTGCCAGCAGCTCTCCGACTAGCGACACAGATACGCAGTATTTT,CASSSPTSDTDTQYF
.,.,TRBV2,TRBJ2-3,TGTGCCAGCAGTGCCCCTTTCACAGATACGCAGTATTTT,CASSAPFTDTQYF
TRBD1,.,TRBV5-1,TRBJ2-5,TGCGCCAGCAGCCCGGGGACAGTCGTCGAGACCCAGTACTTC,CASSPGTVVETQYF
.,few,TRBV5-6,TRBJ2-3,TGTGCCAGCAGCTTGGGCTACACAGATACGCAGTATTTT,CASSLGYTDTQYF
TRBD2,.,TRBV11-2,TRBJ2-1,TGTGCCAGCAGCTTAAAACTAGCGCTCTCCTACAATGAGCAGTTCTTC,CASSLKLALSYNEQFF
.,.,TRBV9,TRBJ1-3,TGTGCCAGCAGCCTTACGTGGGGCGGAAACACCATATATTTT,CASSLTWGGNTIYF
TRBD1,.,TRBV5-4,TRBJ1-3,TGTGCCAGCAGCCATAGACAGGGTGGACCTACCTCCATCTCTGGAAACACCATATATTTT,CASSHRQGGPTSISGNTIYF
.,.,TRBV19,TRBJ2-1,TGTGCCAGTAGTAACACCTGGGACACTGACGATGAGCAGTTCTTC,CASSNTWDTDDEQFF
.,.,TRBV5-5,TRBJ1-1,TGTGCCAGCAGCTTGGGCGGACAGCCGAACACTGAAGCTTTCTTT,CASSLGGQPNTEAFF
.,.,TRBV6-6,TRBJ2-1,TGTGCCAGCAGTTATGCCCAGGGAGGAGGTGAGCAGTTCTTC,CASSYAQGGGEQFF
TRBD2,.,TRBV2,TRBJ2-1,TGTGCCAGCAGTGGTCTAGCGGGAGGGCCGGTTCATGAGCAGTTCTTC,CASSGLAGGPVHEQFF
TRBD1,.,TRBV6-1,TRBJ2-2,TGTGCCAGCAGTGAAGCGTTCCGGGACAGAAACACCGGGGAGCTGTTTTTT,CASSEAFRDRNTGELFF
.,.,TRBV6-1,TRBJ2-2,TGTGCCAGCAGTGGTCCCTTGTCCGGGGAGCTGTTTTTT,CASSGPLSGELFF
.,.,TRBV6-1,TRBJ2-7,TGTGCCAGCAGTGCCGAAGGGGCCTACGAGCAGTACTTC,CASSAEGAYEQYF
.,.,TRBV5-6,TRBJ1-5,TGTGCCAGCAGCACCAATAATCAGCCCCAGCATTTT,CASSTNNQPQHF
.,.,TRBV6-6,TRBJ2-5,TGTGCCAGCAGTTGGACGGACAGTAAAGAGACCCAGTACTTC,CASSWTDSKETQYF
.,.,TRBV12-5,TRBJ1-2,TGTGCTAGTGGCCTCCCCCGGGTCCCGGGCTATGGCTACACCTTC,CASGLPRVPGYGYTF
TRBD2,.,TRBV6-5,TRBJ2-1,TGTGCCAGCAGCCGCGGACTAGCGGAAAACAATGAGCAGTTCTTC,CASSRGLAENNEQFF
.,.,TRBV19,TRBJ1-4,TGTGCCAGTAGTATCACAGGGACGGGGAATGAAAAACTGTTTTTT,CASSITGTGNEKLFF
TRBD1,.,TRBV30,TRBJ1-2,TGTGCCTGGACAGGGGGTGGCCCTAACTATGGCTACACCTTC,CAWTGGGPNYGYTF
TRBD1,.,TRBV6-6,TRBJ1-6,TGTGCCAGCACTCCCGACAGGGCTTATAATTCACCCCTCCACTTT,CASTPDRAYNSPLHF
.,.,TRBV19,TRBJ1-6,TGTGCCAGCAAGCCACAAGGGACTGTGAGCTCCTATAATTCACCCCTCCACTTT,CASKPQGTVSSYNSPLHF
.,few,TRBV7-2,TRBJ2-2,TGTGCCAGCAGCTTACGACCTGACGGGGAGCTGTTTTTT,CASSLRPDGELFF
TRBD2,.,TRBV7-2,TRBJ2-1,TGTGCCAGCAGCGCCCGGACTAGCGGGAGGGCCCTGATCAATGAGCAGTTCTTC,CASSARTSGRALINEQFF
.,.,TRBV30,TRBJ1-1,TGTGCCTGGAGTCCTCACGGCACTGAAGCTTTCTTT,CAWSPHGTEAFF
.,.,TRBV7-8,TRBJ1-2,TGTGCCAGCAGCCGGGGCCCGCGGCCAAATAGATATAACTATGGCTACACCTTC,CASSRGPRPNRYNYGYTF
.,.,TRBV30,TRBJ2-2,TGTGCCTGGAGAGGCGATTTGGACACCGGGGAGCTGTTTTTT,CAWRGDLDTGELFF
TRBD2,.,TRBV27,TRBJ2-1,TGTGCCAGCTCGATCAAGGGACTAGCGGAGTTCAGCTCCTACAATGAGCAGTTCTTC,CASSIKGLAEFSSYNEQFF
.,few,TRBV30,TRBJ1-5,TGTGCCTGGAATGGCGATAGCAATCAGCCCCAGCATTTT,CAWNGDSNQPQHF
.,.,TRBV29-1,TRBJ1-1,TGCAGCGTCTTCGGACGGCGGAACACTGAAGCTTTCTTT,CSVFGRRNTEAFF